This TCR beta chain comes out of a study of blood T cells in healthy people across ages. A J-beta primer mix and a sample-barcoded 5' primer were used in a second PCR of about 6 to 12 cycles. One entry per CDR3 protein, called by TCRdb with MiXCR from the 5' RACE reads. In the table there are approximately 850,000 distinct CDR3 sequences, 58% of which are singletons. V shed 6 bases and J shed 5 bases, with 11 bases lying between them. The CDR3 covers 13 residues. Germline-derived CDR1 and CDR2 are ENHRY and SYGVKD. There are a few counts of this clonotype. Source material: blood. This chain uses TRBV10-3 with TRBJ2-4, with TRBD1 as a possible D gene (6 bases). This TCR derives from a man aged 25 to 40 in good health. The CDR3 spells CAISRTEENIQYF. In DNA form, the CDR3 reads TGTGCCATCAGCAGGACAGAAGAAAACATTCAGTACTTC.